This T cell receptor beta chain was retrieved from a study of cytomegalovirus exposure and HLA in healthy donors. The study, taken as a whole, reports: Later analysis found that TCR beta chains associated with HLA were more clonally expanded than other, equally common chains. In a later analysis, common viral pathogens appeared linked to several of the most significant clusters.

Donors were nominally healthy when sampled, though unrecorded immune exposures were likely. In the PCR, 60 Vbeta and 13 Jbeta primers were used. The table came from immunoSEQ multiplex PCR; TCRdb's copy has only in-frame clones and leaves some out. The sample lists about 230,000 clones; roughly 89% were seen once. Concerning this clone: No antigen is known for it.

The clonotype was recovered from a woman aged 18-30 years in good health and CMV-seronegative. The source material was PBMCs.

CDR3 bases: TGTGCCAGCAGCTTAATTGGGACAACGAACACCGGGGAGCTGTTTTTT. Its protein is CASSLIGTTNTGELFF. This sequence joins TRBV7-3 and TRBJ1-3; possibly TRBD1 for D (6 bases). The DNA end is more similar to TRBJ2-2, so the J call may be wrong. The CDR3 has 16 amino acids. The V gene's germline CDR1 is SGHTA and CDR2 FQGTGA.